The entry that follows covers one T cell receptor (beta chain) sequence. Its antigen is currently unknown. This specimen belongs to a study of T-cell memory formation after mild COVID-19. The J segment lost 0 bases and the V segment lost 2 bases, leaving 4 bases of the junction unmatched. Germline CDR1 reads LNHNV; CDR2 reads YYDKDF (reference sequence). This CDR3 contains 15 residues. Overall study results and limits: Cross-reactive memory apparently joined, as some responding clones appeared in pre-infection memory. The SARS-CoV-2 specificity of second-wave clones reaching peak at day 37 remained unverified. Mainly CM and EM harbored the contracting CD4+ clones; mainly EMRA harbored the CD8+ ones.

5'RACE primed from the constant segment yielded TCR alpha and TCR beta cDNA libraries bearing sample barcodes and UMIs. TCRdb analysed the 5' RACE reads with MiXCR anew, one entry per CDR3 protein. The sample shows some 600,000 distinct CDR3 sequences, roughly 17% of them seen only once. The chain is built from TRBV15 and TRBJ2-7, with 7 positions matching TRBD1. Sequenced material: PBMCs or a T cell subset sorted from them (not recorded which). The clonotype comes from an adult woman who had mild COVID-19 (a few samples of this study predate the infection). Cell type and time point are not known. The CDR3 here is CATSRQRTGSYEQYF. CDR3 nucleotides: TGTGCCACCAGCAGACAACGGACAGGCTCCTACGAGCAGTACTTC.